This T cell receptor (beta chain) was identified in a study of blood T cell repertoires in COVID-19. Background on the study: Samples came from the United States, Italy and Spain, spanning acute and convalescent COVID-19. The analysed material was cDNA or gDNA that came from T cells, B-cell-depleted T cells, or PBMCs.

This clone was seen once. Per the study methods: Estimates of nucleated cell counts were drawn from the amplification of reference gene primers. Sequencing used immunoSEQ multiplex PCR; TCRdb keeps in-frame clones, though not all of them. V, J and clone size derive from that table, while D and trimming were established from the DNA sequence. Of approximately 150,000 clones in the sample, 81% were seen once. The V end was cut by 5 bases, the J end by 6 bases, with 17 bases between. The germline CDR1 and CDR2 sequences are MDHEN and SYDVKM. The CDR3 loop spans 15 amino acids. The specimen was peripheral blood. The chain combines TRBV28 with TRBJ2-1; D perhaps matches TRBD2 (5 bases). This receptor was obtained from a human donor in a cohort sampled during active COVID-19. The CDR3 here is CASSPERNWGNEQFF. In DNA form, the CDR3 reads TGTGCCAGCAGTCCAGAGCGGAACTGGGGCAATGAGCAGTTCTTC.